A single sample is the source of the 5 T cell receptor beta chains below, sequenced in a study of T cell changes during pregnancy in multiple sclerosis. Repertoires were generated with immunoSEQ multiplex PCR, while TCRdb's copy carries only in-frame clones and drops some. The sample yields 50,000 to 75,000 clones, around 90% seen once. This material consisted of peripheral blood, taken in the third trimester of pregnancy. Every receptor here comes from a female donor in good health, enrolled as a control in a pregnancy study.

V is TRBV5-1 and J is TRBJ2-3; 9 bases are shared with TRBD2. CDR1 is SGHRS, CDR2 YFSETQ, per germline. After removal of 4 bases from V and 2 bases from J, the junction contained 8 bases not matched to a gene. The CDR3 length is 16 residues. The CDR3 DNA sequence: TGCGCCAGCAGCGGATCTAGCGGGGAAGACACAGATACGCAGTATTTT. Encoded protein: CASSGSSGEDTDTQYF.

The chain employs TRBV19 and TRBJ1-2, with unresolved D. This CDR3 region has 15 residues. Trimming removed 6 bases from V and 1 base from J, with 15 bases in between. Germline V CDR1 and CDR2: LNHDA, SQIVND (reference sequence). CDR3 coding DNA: TGTGCCAGTAGCCCCAGACGGAGCCTTAACTATGGCTACACCTTC. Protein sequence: CASSPRRSLNYGYTF.

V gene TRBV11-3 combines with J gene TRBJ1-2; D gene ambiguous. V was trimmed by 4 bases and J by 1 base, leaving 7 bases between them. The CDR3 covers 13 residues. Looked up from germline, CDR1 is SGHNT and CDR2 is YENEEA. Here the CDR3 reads CASSSRFNYGYTF. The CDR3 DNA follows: TGTGCCAGCAGCTCTCGTTTTAACTATGGCTACACCTTC. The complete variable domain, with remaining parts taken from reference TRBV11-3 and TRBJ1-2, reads EAGVVQSPRYKIIEKKQPVAFWCNPISGHNTLYWYLQNLGQGPELLIRYENEEAVDDSQLPKDRFSAERLKGVDSTLKIQPAELGDSAVYLCASSSRFNYGYTFGSGTRLTVV.

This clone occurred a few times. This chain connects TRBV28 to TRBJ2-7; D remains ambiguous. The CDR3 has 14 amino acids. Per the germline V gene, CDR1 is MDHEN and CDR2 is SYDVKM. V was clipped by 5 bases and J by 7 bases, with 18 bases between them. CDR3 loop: CASSPSWRSVEQYF. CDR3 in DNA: TGTGCCAGCAGTCCCTCGTGGCGGTCCGTGGAGCAGTACTTC.

The CDR3 loop reads CASSLHGGEQYF. For the CDR3, the DNA is TGCGCCAGCAGCCTCCACGGGGGGGAGCAGTACTTC. V usage is TRBV5-1 and J usage is TRBJ2-7; TRBD2 agrees at 7 bases. J lost 7 bases, V lost 4 bases, and 5 bases had no gene match. Germline CDR1 SGHRS, CDR2 YFSETQ. The CDR3 totals 12 residues.